This T cell receptor beta chain appears in the sequencing data of a study of blood T cell repertoires in COVID-19. The wider study: Some COVID-19 samples were acute and others convalescent; all came from the United States, Italy and Spain.

Source study methods: Using reference gene primer amplification, nucleated cell counts were estimated. Assay used: immunoSEQ multiplex PCR; TCRdb lists only in-frame clones, some missing. The V and J calls and clone size are taken from that table; D and trimming were inferred from the DNA. Found here are over 200,000 clones, 75% to 90% of them singletons; the top ten hold approximately 2.6%. Per the germline V gene, CDR1 is LNHDA and CDR2 is SQIVND (reference sequence). CDR3 length: 15 amino acids. Trimming at V came to 7 bases and at J to 2 bases, leaving 7 bases not matched to a gene. The sequence was obtained from a woman between 65 and 79 years old with active or convalescent COVID-19. Specimen: peripheral blood. This sequence joins TRBV19 and TRBJ2-3; 9 bases agree with TRBD2. CDR3 sequence reads: CASIPAGGSTDTQYF. The CDR3 DNA follows: TGTGCCAGTATCCCAGCGGGAGGCTCCACAGATACGCAGTATTTT.